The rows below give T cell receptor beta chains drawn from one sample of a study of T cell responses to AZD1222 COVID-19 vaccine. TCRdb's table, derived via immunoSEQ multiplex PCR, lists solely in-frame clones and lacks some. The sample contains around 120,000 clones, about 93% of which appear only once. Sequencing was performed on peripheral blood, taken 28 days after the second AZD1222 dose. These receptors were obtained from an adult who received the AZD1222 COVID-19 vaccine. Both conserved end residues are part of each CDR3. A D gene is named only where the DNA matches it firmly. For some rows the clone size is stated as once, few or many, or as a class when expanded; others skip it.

CASSQPGRTNEKLFF	TGTGCCAGCAGTCAACCGGGACGGACCAATGAAAAACTGTTTTTT	NA	TRBV6-2/TRBV6-3	TRBJ1-4	NA
CASSEQGGENQPQHF	TGTGCCAGCAGCGAACAGGGGGGGGAAAATCAGCCCCAGCATTTT	TRBD1	TRBV9	TRBJ1-5	NA
CASSLHTGELFF	TGTGCCAGCAGCCTTCACACCGGGGAGCTGTTTTTT	NA	TRBV11-3	TRBJ2-2	NA
CASSLAVGSGNTIYF	TGTGCCAGCAGCTTAGCAGTGGGCTCTGGAAACACCATATATTTT	NA	TRBV7-2	TRBJ1-3	NA
CATSDDTSADYNEQFF	TGTGCCACCAGTGATGATACTAGCGCGGATTACAATGAGCAGTTCTTC	TRBD2	TRBV24-1	TRBJ2-1	NA
CASSADRGNSPLHF	TGTGCCAGCAGTGCAGACAGGGGTAATTCACCCCTCCACTTT	TRBD1	TRBV6-4	TRBJ1-6	NA
CASSGWGHTEAFF	TGTGCCAGCAGTGGATGGGGGCACACTGAAGCTTTCTTT	NA	TRBV25-1	TRBJ1-1	NA
CASSEATGWGSYNEQFF	TGTGCCAGCAGCGAAGCGACGGGTTGGGGCTCCTACAATGAGCAGTTCTTC	NA	TRBV9	TRBJ2-1	NA
CASSSRNTRMEAFF	TGTGCCAGCAGCTCCAGAAACACACGGATGGAAGCTTTCTTT	NA	TRBV7-8	TRBJ1-1	NA
CASSPFGREGYNEQFF	TGTGCCAGCAGCCCCTTCGGGCGGGAGGGCTACAATGAGCAGTTCTTC	TRBD2	TRBV7-8	TRBJ2-1	NA
CASSVPGQGAYEQFF	TGTGCCAGCAGTGTACCGGGACAGGGGGCCTATGAGCAGTTCTTC	TRBD1	TRBV28	TRBJ2-1	NA
CASSIWGTAPAPQHF	TGTGCCAGTAGTATATGGGGGACCGCCCCAGCGCCCCAGCATTTT	NA	TRBV19	TRBJ1-5	NA
CASSIETRGNQPQHF	TGTGCCAGTAGTATTGAGACAAGGGGAAATCAGCCCCAGCATTTT	NA	TRBV19	TRBJ1-5	NA
CASSSTGTYQPQHF	TGTGCCAGTAGTTCCACAGGGACCTATCAGCCCCAGCATTTT	NA	TRBV19	TRBJ1-5	NA
CASRTDTDTQYF	TGCGCCAGCAGAACCGACACAGATACGCAGTATTTT	NA	TRBV5-1	TRBJ2-3	NA
CASSLTGNANTGELFF	TGCGCCAGCAGCTTGACAGGGAACGCGAACACCGGGGAGCTGTTTTTT	NA	TRBV5-1	TRBJ2-2	NA
CASSLRGGRDNSPLHF	TGTGCCAGCAGCCTCCGTGGCGGCCGAGATAATTCACCCCTCCACTTT	NA	TRBV4-2	TRBJ1-6	NA
CASSPQVGGSDTQYF	TGTGCCAGTAGTCCCCAGGTAGGGGGCTCGGATACGCAGTATTTT	TRBD1	TRBV19	TRBJ2-3	NA
CASSLRLPGRETQYF	TGTGCCAGCAGCTTAAGACTCCCCGGGAGGGAGACCCAGTACTTC	TRBD2	TRBV13	TRBJ2-5	NA
CAWSIHGPGYEQYF	TGTGCCTGGAGTATACATGGGCCCGGCTACGAGCAGTACTTC	NA	TRBV30	TRBJ2-7	NA
CASRPESVYGYTF	TGTGCCAGCAGGCCCGAGTCGGTTTATGGCTACACCTTC	NA	TRBV27	TRBJ1-2	NA
CASSVSASYGYTF	TGTGCCAGCAGTGTATCGGCAAGCTATGGCTACACCTTC	NA	TRBV2	TRBJ1-2	NA
CASSHDMGLSEQYF	TGTGCCAGCAGTCACGACATGGGGCTATCCGAGCAGTACTTC	NA	TRBV6-2/TRBV6-3	TRBJ2-7	NA
CASSPGVSGEQYF	TGTGCCAGCAGCCCCGGGGTCAGCGGCGAGCAGTACTTC	NA	TRBV11-2	TRBJ2-7	NA
CASSRDRAPNQPQHF	TGTGCCAGCAGCCGGGACAGGGCCCCCAATCAGCCCCAGCATTTT	TRBD1	TRBV7-9	TRBJ1-5	NA
CASSLGQAPRTDTQYF	TGCGCCAGCAGCCTCGGACAGGCCCCCCGCACAGATACGCAGTATTTT	TRBD1	TRBV5-1	TRBJ2-3	NA
CAISGTVESDGYTF	TGTGCCATCAGTGGGACAGTTGAGAGCGATGGCTACACCTTC	NA	TRBV10-3	TRBJ1-2	NA
CASSPPQGITEAFF	TGTGCCAGCAGCCCGCCCCAGGGGATCACTGAAGCTTTCTTT	NA	TRBV21-1	TRBJ1-1	once
CASIDRVNTEAFF	TGTGCCAGCATAGACAGGGTGAACACTGAAGCTTTCTTT	TRBD1	TRBV2	TRBJ1-1	NA
CASSGSSTDTQYF	TGTGCCAGTAGCGGCTCTAGCACAGATACGCAGTATTTT	NA	TRBV19	TRBJ2-3	NA
CASSRDGYEQYF	TGCGCCAGCAGCCGGGACGGCTACGAGCAGTACTTC	NA	TRBV5-1	TRBJ2-7	NA
CASSFRDGQETQYF	TGTGCCAGCAGCTTCAGGGACGGCCAAGAGACCCAGTACTTC	NA	TRBV7-9	TRBJ2-5	NA
CSAGGYTF	TGCAGTGCTGGCGGCTACACCTTC	NA	TRBV20-1	TRBJ1-2	NA
CASSRGTRLYEQYF	TGTGCCAGCAGCCGAGGGACTAGGCTCTACGAGCAGTACTTC	TRBD2	TRBV3-1/TRBV3-2	TRBJ2-7	once
CASSLGGVAGVLYEQYF	TGTGCCAGCAGCCTTGGTGGGGTGGCAGGGGTTTTGTACGAGCAGTACTTC	NA	TRBV7-9	TRBJ2-7	once
CSASPGGGGGSPLHF	TGCAGTGCTAGTCCTGGCGGAGGAGGTGGTTCACCCCTCCACTTT	NA	TRBV20-1	TRBJ1-6	NA
CATSRDKTAGVGNTIYF	TGTGCCACCAGCAGAGATAAAACGGCAGGTGTAGGAAACACCATATATTTT	NA	TRBV15	TRBJ1-3	NA
CASSVQGDTEAFF	TGTGCCAGCAGCGTTCAGGGAGACACTGAAGCTTTCTTT	NA	TRBV2	TRBJ1-1	NA
CASSAAGGGGYEQYF	TGTGCCAGCAGTGCCGCTGGGGGAGGGGGCTACGAGCAGTACTTC	NA	TRBV28	TRBJ2-7	NA
CASSLLAPGQGDGELFF	TGTGCCAGCAGCTTGCTCGCTCCGGGACAGGGGGACGGGGAGCTGTTTTTT	TRBD1	TRBV5-5	TRBJ2-2	NA
CASSAGSGTQYF	TGTGCCAGCTCGGCAGGGTCAGGGACCCAGTACTTC	NA	TRBV18	TRBJ2-5	NA